This TCR beta chain was sequenced during a study of T cell repertoires in cytomegalovirus infection. The CDR3 is 14 residues long. The V gene lost 0 bases and the J gene lost 8 bases, with 10 bases spanning the gap. There are a few counts of this clonotype. TCRdb independently ran MiXCR on the reads; one entry per CDR3 protein. The sample holds approximately 240,000 distinct CDR3 sequences; roughly 12% are singletons and the top ten take approximately 1.8%. Source material: PBMCs. The chain uses TRBV12-3 or TRBV12-4 and TRBJ1-4; D unclear. The origin of this receptor is a human donor in good health (CMV status not recorded). Some clones in this sample may be carry-over from other donors' samples. The CDR3 DNA sequence: TGTGCCAGCAGTTTAGCGACCGGGCTCGAAAAACTGTTTTTT. It specifies CASSLATGLEKLFF.